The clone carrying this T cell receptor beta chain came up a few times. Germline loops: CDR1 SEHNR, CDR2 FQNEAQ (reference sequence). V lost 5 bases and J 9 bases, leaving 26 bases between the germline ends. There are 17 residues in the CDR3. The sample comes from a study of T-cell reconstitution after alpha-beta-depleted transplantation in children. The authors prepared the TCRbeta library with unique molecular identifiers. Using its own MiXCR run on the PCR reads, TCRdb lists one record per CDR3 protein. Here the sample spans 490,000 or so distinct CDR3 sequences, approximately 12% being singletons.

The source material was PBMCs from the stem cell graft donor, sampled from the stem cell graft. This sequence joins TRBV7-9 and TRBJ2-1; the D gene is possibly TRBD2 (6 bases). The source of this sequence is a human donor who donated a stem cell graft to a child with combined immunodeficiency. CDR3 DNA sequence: TGTGCCAGCAGCCCCCGGGGGTGGCGGGTTCTCCCGGTTGAGCAGTTCTTC. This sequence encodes CASSPRGWRVLPVEQFF. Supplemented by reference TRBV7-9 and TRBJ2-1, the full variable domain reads DTGVSQNPRHKITKRGQNVTFRCDPISEHNRLYWYRQTLGQGPEFLTYFQNEAQLEKSRLLSDRFSAERPKGSFSTLEIQRTEQGDSAMYLCASSPRGWRVLPVEQFFGPGTRLTVL.